Included here is one T cell receptor beta chain sequence, with context. No antigen is known for it. The V segment lost 0 bases and the J segment 0 bases; nucleotides outside the gene matches: 11. The V gene's germline CDR1 is SGHRS and CDR2 YFSETQ. The CDR3 length is 18 residues. These data belong to a study of shared clonotypes between healthy human individuals. The data were produced by immunoSEQ multiplex PCR, yet TCRdb's version contains in-frame clones alone and is incomplete. Of around 2.3 million clones detected, under 97% appear once; the ten largest clones hold roughly 0.13%. All donors were healthy HIV-negative adults lacking recent acute infections or vaccinations. Study-wide findings and caveats: At large depth, rarefaction still showed sorted-subset sequencing to be incomplete. Generally, naive subsets (rather than memory subsets) showed larger estimated richness. Among several donors, roughly 5.5% of naive CD4 clonotypes were found in common.

The clonotype comes from a man aged 18 to 35 in good health. The chain joins TRBV5-1 to TRBJ2-5, with 7 positions matching TRBD1. The sample was naive CD4+ T cells sorted from blood. Regarding subset: CD45RA+ positively selected. As DNA, the CDR3 is TGCGCCAGCAGCTTGGAAGGGTGGGGCAGGGGGAACCAAGAGACCCAGTACTTC. It yields the protein CASSLEGWGRGNQETQYF. Full variable domain (rest looked up from reference TRBV5-1 and TRBJ2-5): KAGVTQTPRYLIKTRGQQVTLSCSPISGHRSVSWYQQTPGQGLQFLFEYFSETQRNKGNFPGRFSGRQFSNSRSEMNVSTLELGDSALYLCASSLEGWGRGNQETQYFGPGTRLLVL.